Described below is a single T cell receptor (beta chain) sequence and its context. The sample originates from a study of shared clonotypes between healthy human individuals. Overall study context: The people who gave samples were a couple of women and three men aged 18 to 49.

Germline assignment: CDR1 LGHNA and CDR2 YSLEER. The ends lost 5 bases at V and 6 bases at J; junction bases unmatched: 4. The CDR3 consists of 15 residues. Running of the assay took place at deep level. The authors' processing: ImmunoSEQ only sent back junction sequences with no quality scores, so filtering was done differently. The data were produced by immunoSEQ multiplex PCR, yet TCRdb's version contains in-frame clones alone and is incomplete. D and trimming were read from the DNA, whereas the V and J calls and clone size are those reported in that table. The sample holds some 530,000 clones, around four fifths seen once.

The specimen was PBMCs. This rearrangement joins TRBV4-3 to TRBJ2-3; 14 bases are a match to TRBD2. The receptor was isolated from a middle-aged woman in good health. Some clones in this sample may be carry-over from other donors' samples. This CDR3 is CASSLTSGRGDTQYF. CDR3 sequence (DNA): TGCGCCAGCAGCTTGACTAGCGGGAGGGGTGATACGCAGTATTTT.